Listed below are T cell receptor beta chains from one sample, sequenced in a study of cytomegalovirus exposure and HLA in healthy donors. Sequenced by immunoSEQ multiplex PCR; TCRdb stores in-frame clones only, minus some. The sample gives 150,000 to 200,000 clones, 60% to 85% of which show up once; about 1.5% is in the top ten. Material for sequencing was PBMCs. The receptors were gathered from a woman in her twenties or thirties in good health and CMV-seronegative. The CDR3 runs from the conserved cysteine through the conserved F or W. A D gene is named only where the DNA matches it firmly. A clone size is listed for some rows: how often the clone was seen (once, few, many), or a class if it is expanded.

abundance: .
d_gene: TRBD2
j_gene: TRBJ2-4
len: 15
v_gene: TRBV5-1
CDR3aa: CASSLDGTTKNIQYF
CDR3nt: TGCGCCAGCAGCTTGGATGGGACTACAAAAAACATTCAGTACTTC

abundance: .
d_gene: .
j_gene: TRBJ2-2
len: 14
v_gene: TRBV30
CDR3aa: CAWSVIVNTGELFF
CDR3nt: TGTGCCTGGAGTGTAATAGTAAACACCGGGGAGCTGTTTTTT

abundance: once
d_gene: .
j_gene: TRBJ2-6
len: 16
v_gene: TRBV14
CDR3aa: CASSQYPGGGANVLTF
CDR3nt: TGTGCCAGCAGCCAGTATCCGGGTGGCGGGGCCAACGTCCTGACTTTC

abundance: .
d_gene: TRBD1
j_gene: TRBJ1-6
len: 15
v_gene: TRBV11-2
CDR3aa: CASSPGTGGNSPLHF
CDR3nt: TGTGCCAGCAGCCCCGGGACAGGAGGAAATTCACCCCTCCACTTT

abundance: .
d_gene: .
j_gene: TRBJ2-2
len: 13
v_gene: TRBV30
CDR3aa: CAWSGGRIGELFF
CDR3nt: TGTGCCTGGAGTGGAGGGAGGATCGGGGAGCTGTTTTTT

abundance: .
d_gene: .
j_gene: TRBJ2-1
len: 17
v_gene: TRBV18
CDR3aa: CASSPLDSRETYNEQFF
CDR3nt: TGTGCCAGCTCACCGCTCGACAGCCGGGAGACCTACAATGAGCAGTTCTTC

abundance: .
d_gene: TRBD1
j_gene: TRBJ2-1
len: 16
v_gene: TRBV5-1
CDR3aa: CASSLDLGGRYNEQFF
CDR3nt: TGCGCCAGCAGCTTGGATTTAGGGGGCCGGTACAATGAGCAGTTCTTC

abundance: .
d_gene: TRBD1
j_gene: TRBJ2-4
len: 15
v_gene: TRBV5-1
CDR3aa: CASSYGTGGKNIQYF
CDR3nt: TGCGCCAGCAGCTACGGGACAGGGGGCAAAAACATTCAGTACTTC

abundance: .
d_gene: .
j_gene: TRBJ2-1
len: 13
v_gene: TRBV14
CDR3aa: CASSQAGLNEQFF
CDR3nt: TGTGCCAGCAGCCAAGCAGGGTTGAATGAGCAGTTCTTC

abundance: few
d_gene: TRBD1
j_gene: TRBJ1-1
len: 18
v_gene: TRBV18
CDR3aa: CASSSTSQGALMNTEAFF
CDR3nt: TGTGCCAGCTCATCCACCTCGCAGGGGGCCTTAATGAACACTGAAGCTTTCTTT

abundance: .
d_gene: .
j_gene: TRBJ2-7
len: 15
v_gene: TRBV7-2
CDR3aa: CASSLRRVSSYEQYF
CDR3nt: TGTGCCAGCAGCTTGAGGCGAGTTTCTTCCTACGAGCAGTACTTC